Presented here are 17 T cell receptor beta chains from one specimen sequenced in a study of neurological immune-mediated disorders. TCRdb used MiXCR to reprocess the 5' RACE reads, holding one entry per CDR3 protein. This table holds 45,000 to 65,000 distinct CDR3 sequences, around 3.4% found once. Sequencing was carried out using PBMCs. Receptors were obtained from a man between 40 and 49 years old with multiple sclerosis.

Ten or more counts support this clonotype. V usage is TRBV29-1 and J usage is TRBJ2-7; 9 positions agree with TRBD2. The junction had 17 bases not matched to a gene; V was cut back by 8 bases and J by 0 bases. The CDR3 is 17 residues long. Germline CDR1 SQVTM, CDR2 ANQGSEA. CDR3 DNA sequence: TGCAGCTTTCAGCGCGGGGGGGGTGCGGGGAGCTCCTACGAGCAGTACTTC. As protein: CSFQRGGGAGSSYEQYF.

This clonotype was counted at least ten times. V usage is TRBV20-1 and J usage is TRBJ2-3; D not resolved. The CDR3 has 14 amino acids. Per the germline V gene, CDR1 is DFQATT and CDR2 is SNEGSKA (reference sequence). V dropped 0 bases and J dropped 4 bases, with 11 bases sitting between them. The CDR3 nucleotides are TGCAGTGCTAGAGATCTTGGGGTGTCAGATACGCAGTATTTT. Amino acid sequence: CSARDLGVSDTQYF.

This clonotype came up many times. The V and J genes are TRBV12-3 or TRBV12-4 and TRBJ1-2; D remains unclear. The CDR3 totals 11 residues. Trimming took off 7 bases at V and 12 bases at J, with 15 bases between the two ends. Here the CDR3 reads CASTLGSVHTF. CDR3 DNA sequence: TGTGCCAGCACCCTGGGCTCGGTCCACACCTTC.

The sample holds many counts of this clonotype. V is TRBV4-1 and J is TRBJ2-7; 7 positions match TRBD1. The CDR3 consists of 16 residues. Trimming removed 0 bases from V and 8 bases from J; junction bases left unmatched: 13. The germline CDR1 and CDR2 sequences are MGHRA and YSYEKL. For the CDR3, the DNA is TGCGCCAGCAGCCAAGAGTTAAAGGGGGCGCATCGGAAGCAGTACTTC. Protein: CASSQELKGAHRKQYF.

This clonotype was observed many times. V and J are TRBV9 and TRBJ2-5; 12 bases are shared with TRBD2. J was trimmed by 2 bases and V by 3 bases; bases with no gene match: 2. Looked up from germline, CDR1 is SGDLS and CDR2 is YYNGEE. The CDR3 covers 15 residues. CDR3 DNA sequence: TGTGCCAGCAGCGCCCTAGCGGGGGGGCAAGAGACCCAGTACTTC. Protein sequence: CASSALAGGQETQYF.

V gene TRBV20-1 combines with J gene TRBJ2-7; 13 bases map to TRBD2. Germline CDR1 is DFQATT and CDR2 is SNEGSKA (reference sequence). The CDR3 has 18 amino acids. The V and J ends lost 1 base and 0 bases, in that order; junction bases with no gene match: 9. The CDR3 DNA reads as TGCAGTGCTAGAGGAAGCGGGACTAGCGGGGCAAGCTCCTACGAGCAGTACTTC. Protein: CSARGSGTSGASSYEQYF.

This clonotype showed up just a few times. V is TRBV7-3 and J is TRBJ1-3; 7 nucleotides line up with TRBD1. CDR1 is SGHTA, CDR2 FQGTGA, per germline. Trimming at V came to 4 bases and at J to 4 bases, leaving 10 bases not matched to a gene. CDR3 length equals 16 residues. This CDR3 reads CASSSGPGGTGNTIYF. CDR3 sequence (DNA): TGTGCCAGCAGCTCAGGGCCAGGGGGAACCGGAAACACCATATATTTT.

This clonotype was found many times. The V gene is TRBV5-5, the J gene TRBJ1-1; D remains ambiguous. Germline V gene sequence: CDR1 SGHKS, CDR2 YYEKEE (reference sequence). The CDR3 is 15 amino acids. Trimming stripped 0 bases from V and 3 bases from J, with 12 bases between. CDR3 sequence (DNA): TGTGCCAGCAGCTTGGGTAGACGGGAAGACACTGAAGCTTTCTTT. It is translated as CASSLGRREDTEAFF.

Ten or more counts support this clonotype. An end of the junction differs from the germline gene, which may be a read error. This rearrangement joins TRBV5-1 to TRBJ2-7; a possible D gene is TRBD2 (6 bases). CDR1 and CDR2 from the germline V gene are SGHRS and YFSETQ. The CDR3 runs 12 residues. DNA of the CDR3: TGTGCCAGCAGCTTGGGAGGCTACGAGCAGTACTTC. Translation gives CASSLGGYEQYF. Full variable domain (remainder filled in from reference TRBV5-1 and TRBJ2-7): KAGVTQTPRYLIKTRGQQVTLSCSPISGHRSVSWYQQTPGQGLQFLFEYFSETQRNKGNFPGRFSGRQFSNSRSEMNVSTLELGDSALYLCASSLGGYEQYFGPGTRLTVT.

In this sample, this clonotype turned up many times. This chain links TRBV9 with TRBJ2-2; 8 bases map to TRBD1. Germline loops: CDR1 SGDLS, CDR2 YYNGEE. V dropped 2 bases and J dropped 1; count of bases not matched to a gene: 4. The CDR3 totals 16 residues. The CDR3: CASSVAGQVNTGELFF. CDR3 coding DNA: TGTGCCAGCAGCGTGGCGGGACAGGTGAACACCGGGGAGCTGTTTTTT.

This clonotype appeared many times. The chain combines TRBV5-1 with TRBJ1-4, with 8 bases identical to TRBD1. This CDR3 is built from 17 residues. With V trimmed by 4 bases and J by 0 bases, 8 bases remained unmatched. Germline CDR1 is SGHRS and CDR2 is YFSETQ. Here the CDR3 DNA reads TGCGCCAGCAGCGAGGGGACAGGATTTGCAACTAATGAAAAACTGTTTTTT. Translated, it gives CASSEGTGFATNEKLFF.

This clonotype was detected many times. The rearrangement links TRBV7-9 to TRBJ2-7, with D maybe TRBD2 (5 bases). CDR3 length: 14 residues. Deletions cut 2 bases from V and 7 bases from J, with 15 bases between. Germline V CDR1 and CDR2: SEHNR, FQNEAQ (reference sequence). The CDR3 DNA follows: TGTGCCAGCAGCTTAAATTCGGGGTCGGGGGAGCAGTACTTC. This encodes CASSLNSGSGEQYF. Full variable domain (rest looked up from reference TRBV7-9 and TRBJ2-7): DTGVSQNPRHKITKRGQNVTFRCDPISEHNRLYWYRQTLGQGPEFLTYFQNEAQLEKSRLLSDRFSAERPKGSFSTLEIQRTEQGDSAMYLCASSLNSGSGEQYFGPGTRLTVT.

This clonotype was found many times. The rearrangement joins TRBV6-5 to TRBJ2-1; 7 bases map to TRBD1. Losses at the gene ends were 2 bases for V and 10 bases for J; bases not matched to a gene: 14. CDR1 and CDR2 (germline): MNHEY, SVGAGI. The CDR3 runs to 16 residues. Written as DNA, the CDR3 is TGTGCCAGCAGTTACCCTCCGGGACAGCGAGTTGGAGAGCAGTTCTTC. Its protein is CASSYPPGQRVGEQFF.

This clonotype was seen repeatedly, ten times or more. The chain is built from TRBV5-1 and TRBJ2-1; 15 positions match TRBD2. Germline lookup yields CDR1 SGHRS and CDR2 YFSETQ. J was trimmed by 6 bases and V by 6 bases; bases with no gene match: 4. The CDR3 is 15 amino acids. The CDR3 DNA reads as TGCGCCAGCACCGAGGGACTAGCGGGGGGCAATGAGCAGTTCTTC. This translates into CASTEGLAGGNEQFF.

CDR3 DNA: TGCAGCGTTGAACGGCAGGGGTCCACAGATACGCAGTATTTT. Translating it yields CSVERQGSTDTQYF. This rearrangement joins TRBV29-1 to TRBJ2-3, with D possibly TRBD1 on 6 matching bases. This CDR3 is built from 14 residues. V shed 2 bases and J shed 2 bases, with 11 bases lying between them. CDR1 is SQVTM, CDR2 ANQGSEA, per germline.

The table lists this clonotype with many counts. The chain uses TRBV5-1 and TRBJ2-5; 7 bases agree with TRBD2. The CDR3 contains 15 residues. CDR1 and CDR2 (germline): SGHRS, YFSETQ. J was trimmed by 2 bases and V by 5 bases; bases with no gene match: 9. The CDR3 region is CASRYLPGLQETQYF. CDR3 in DNA: TGCGCCAGCAGATATCTACCGGGACTACAAGAGACCCAGTACTTC.

This clonotype was seen ten or more times. CDR3 sequence reads: CASSTRGIDIETYEQYF. As DNA, the CDR3 is TGTGCCAGCAGCACGCGCGGCATCGACATAGAGACCTACGAGCAGTACTTC. The chain is built from TRBV7-8 and TRBJ2-7; no clear D. Germline CDR1 reads SGHVS; CDR2 reads FQNEAQ. V was cut by 5 bases and J by 2 bases, with 22 bases left in between. This CDR3 has 17 amino acids.